The 21 T cell receptor beta chains presented below share a single source sample, sequenced in a study of blood T cell repertoires in COVID-19. Sequencing used immunoSEQ multiplex PCR; TCRdb keeps in-frame clones, though not all of them. The table includes about 350,000 clones, over 70% detected once. The sample comprised peripheral blood. These receptors originate from a woman between 50 and 59 years old with COVID-19, enrolled during active disease.

CDR3 sequence reads: CASSLLGLAGGANEQFF. CDR3 coding DNA: TGTGCCAGCAGCTTGTTGGGACTAGCGGGGGGCGCGAATGAGCAGTTCTTC. The chain recombines TRBV5-6 with TRBJ2-1, with 15 bases matching TRBD2. The ends lost 1 base at V and 7 bases at J; junction bases unmatched: 6. The length of the CDR3 is 17 residues. Looked up from germline, CDR1 is SGHDT and CDR2 is YYEEEE. Full variable domain (rest looked up from reference TRBV5-6 and TRBJ2-1): DAGVTQSPTHLIKTRGQQVTLRCSPKSGHDTVSWYQQALGQGPQFIFQYYEEEERQRGNFPDRFSGHQFPNYSSELNVNALLLGDSALYLCASSLLGLAGGANEQFFGPGTRLTVL.

J is TRBJ1-2 and V is TRBV7-3, with 8 bases lining up with TRBD1. Germline CDR1 reads SGHTA; CDR2 reads FQGTGA. V lost 5 bases to trimming and J lost 4 bases; unmatched junction nucleotides: 9. The CDR3 runs to 15 residues. CDR3 nucleotide sequence: TGTGCCAGCAGCCCCGCGGGACAGGTCTTCTATGGCTACACCTTC. Its protein product is CASSPAGQVFYGYTF.

The genes are TRBV7-2 and TRBJ2-7; 8 bases map to TRBD1. Germline assignment: CDR1 SGHTA and CDR2 FQGNSA. Trimming at V came to 6 bases and at J to 1 base, leaving 11 bases not matched to a gene. CDR3 length equals 16 residues. CDR3 bases: TGTGCCAGCAGACCTACGACAGGGGTCGGGTCCTACGAGCAGTACTTC. Translating gives CASRPTTGVGSYEQYF.

V and J are TRBV6-5 and TRBJ1-5, with TRBD1 identical over 8 bases. V was clipped by 4 bases and J by 5 bases; unmatched bases: 7. The CDR3 is 15 amino acids. CDR1 is MNHEY, CDR2 SVGAGI, per germline. The CDR3 sequence: CASSFRGQGDQPQHF. The CDR3 nucleotides read TGTGCCAGCAGTTTCCGTGGACAGGGTGATCAGCCCCAGCATTTT.

There are a few counts of this clone. The chain couples TRBV6-4 to TRBJ1-2; no firm D call. Trimming took 9 bases from V and 6 from J, leaving 11 bases between them. Germline CDR1 MRHNA, CDR2 SNTAGT. CDR3 size: 11 residues. CDR3 nucleotides: TGTGCCAGGTCCGGGAACCATGGCTACACCTTC. Protein: CARSGNHGYTF.

V usage is TRBV9 and J usage is TRBJ2-2; D not resolved. This CDR3 comprises 13 residues. CDR1 is SGDLS and CDR2 is YYNGEE in the germline V gene. V lost 5 bases to trimming and J lost 6 bases, with 11 bases between them. The CDR3 loop reads CASSYTPAGELFF. CDR3 DNA sequence: TGTGCCAGCAGTTATACCCCGGCCGGGGAGCTGTTTTTT.

This chain joins TRBV27 and TRBJ2-7; 8 nucleotides align to TRBD1. Trimming removed 4 bases from V and 3 bases from J; junction bases left unmatched: 14. The CDR3 has 17 residues. The germline V gene has CDR1 MNHEY and CDR2 SMNVEV (reference sequence). The CDR3 sequence is CASSSSPHGQGNYEQYF. The CDR3 DNA sequence: TGTGCCAGCAGTTCAAGCCCCCACGGACAGGGAAACTACGAGCAGTACTTC.

The chain is built from TRBV7-2 and TRBJ2-2; 10 positions agree with TRBD2. Germline assignment: CDR1 SGHTA and CDR2 FQGNSA. J lost 5 bases, V lost 4 bases, and 7 bases had no gene match. This CDR3 region has 16 residues. As DNA, the CDR3 is TGTGCCAGCAGCTCTCTAGCGGGAGTGCGAACCGGGGAGCTGTTTTTT. Translated, it gives CASSSLAGVRTGELFF.

This chain links TRBV30 with TRBJ2-3, with TRBD2 identical over 8 bases. The V gene end was trimmed by 0 bases and the J gene end by 11 bases; junction bases not matched to a gene: 13. This CDR3 has 15 amino acids. Germline V gives CDR1 GTSNPN, CDR2 SVGIG (reference sequence). The CDR3 reads CAWSVQGTRAVVQYF. As DNA, the CDR3 is TGTGCCTGGAGTGTACAAGGGACTAGAGCAGTGGTGCAGTATTTT. Full variable domain (rest looked up from reference TRBV30 and TRBJ2-3): SQTIHQWPATLVQPVGSPLSLECTVEGTSNPNLYWYRQAAGRGLQLLFYSVGIGQISSEVPQNLSASRPQDRQFILSSKKLLLSDSGFYLCAWSVQGTRAVVQYFGPGTRLTVL.

V is TRBV19 and J is TRBJ1-1; weak D call: TRBD1 (6 bases). The germline V and J ends were trimmed by 6 bases and 5 bases, with 16 bases remaining between them. This CDR3 contains 14 residues. The V gene's germline CDR1 is LNHDA and CDR2 SQIVND (reference sequence). Here the CDR3 reads CASSPAQGTTEAFF. CDR3 nucleotide sequence: TGTGCCAGTAGCCCGGCACAGGGCACAACTGAAGCTTTCTTT.

The V call is TRBV13, the J call TRBJ2-1; 13 bases line up with TRBD2. The CDR3 runs to 16 residues. V dropped 5 bases and J dropped 8; count of bases not matched to a gene: 9. Germline V gene lookup returns CDR1 PRHDT and CDR2 FYEKMQ (reference sequence). The chain's CDR3 is CASSRLGTSGKYEQFF. Written as DNA, the CDR3 is TGTGCCAGCAGCCGCCTCGGGACTAGCGGGAAATATGAGCAGTTCTTC.

This clone was recorded a few times. The chain joins TRBV5-5 to TRBJ2-1; 10 bases line up with TRBD2. The CDR3 consists of 17 residues. V lost 4 bases and J lost 6; bases outside the gene matches: 13. CDR1 is SGHKS, CDR2 YYEKEE, per germline (reference sequence). The CDR3 DNA follows: TGTGCCAGCAGCCGTGGCATGGTAGCGGGAGGTCTCAATGAGCAGTTCTTC. Its protein is CASSRGMVAGGLNEQFF.

The rearrangement joins TRBV2 to TRBJ1-5; 9 bases match TRBD1. From germline, CDR1 is SNHLY and CDR2 FYNNEI. The CDR3 is made up of 13 amino acids. V lost 8 bases, J lost 7 bases, and 6 bases stayed unmatched. The CDR3 spells CASGTGWGQPQHF. The DNA for the CDR3 is TGTGCCAGCGGGACAGGGTGGGGCCAGCCCCAGCATTTT.

This chain uses TRBV7-2 with TRBJ2-5; a weak D match, TRBD2 (6 bases). The CDR3 runs to 21 residues. Trimming took 0 bases from V and 5 from J, leaving 31 bases between them. Per the germline V gene, CDR1 is SGHTA and CDR2 is FQGNSA. The CDR3 coding sequence is TGTGCCAGCAGCTTAGCCCCTGTCCGAAGCCGTAGCGGCCGGAGCGCGGAGACCCAGTACTTC. Translating gives CASSLAPVRSRSGRSAETQYF.

The table lists this clone with many counts. This chain links TRBV6-1 with TRBJ2-7, with 11 bases aligning to TRBD2. Germline V gene sequence: CDR1 MNHNS, CDR2 SASEGT. V lost 3 bases to trimming and J lost 5 bases; unmatched junction nucleotides: 6. This CDR3 is built from 15 residues. CDR3 protein: CASSDVSGRGDEQYF. The CDR3 DNA follows: TGTGCCAGCAGTGATGTTAGCGGGAGGGGTGACGAGCAGTACTTC.

This clone was found a few times. The chain employs TRBV3-1 (or the pseudogene TRBV3-2) and TRBJ2-3, with TRBD1 as a possible D gene (6 bases). This CDR3 is built from 16 residues. With 0 bases removed from V and 2 bases from J, the gap between germline ends came to 12 bases. Germline CDR1 is LGHDT and CDR2 is YNNKEL (reference sequence). CDR3 DNA: TGTGCCAGCAGCCAAGAGGGGGCTTATTCCACAGATACGCAGTATTTT. Protein product: CASSQEGAYSTDTQYF.

V gene TRBV19 combines with J gene TRBJ1-1; 10 positions match TRBD1. Germline CDR1 is LNHDA and CDR2 is SQIVND (reference sequence). The CDR3 is 15 residues long. V lost 7 bases, J lost 0 bases, and 5 bases stayed unmatched. The CDR3: CASITGQGMNTEAFF. For the CDR3, the DNA is TGTGCCAGTATCACGGGACAGGGGATGAACACTGAAGCTTTCTTT.

The J gene is TRBJ1-3, the V gene TRBV28; no reliable D call. Germline assignment: CDR1 MDHEN and CDR2 SYDVKM. The V end lost 4 bases, the J end lost 4 bases, and 11 bases lay between the germline ends. The CDR3 extends over 14 amino acids. Here the CDR3 reads CASSSPGLGNTIYF. The CDR3 DNA reads TGTGCCAGCAGTTCTCCGGGATTAGGAAACACCATATATTTT.

The V and J genes are TRBV5-1 and TRBJ1-1; a possible D gene is TRBD1 (6 bases). Germline V gene lookup returns CDR1 SGHRS and CDR2 YFSETQ. V shed 0 bases and J shed 4 bases, with 16 bases lying between them. This CDR3 contains 16 residues. The CDR3 loop is CASSLVSGGKGTEAFF. As DNA, the CDR3 is TGCGCCAGCAGCTTGGTCTCGGGGGGCAAGGGCACTGAAGCTTTCTTT.

This chain connects TRBV20-1 to TRBJ2-7, with 8 bases aligning to TRBD1. The CDR3 is 11 amino acids. The germline CDR1 and CDR2 sequences are DFQATT and SNEGSKA (reference sequence). V trimming: 7 bases; J trimming: 6 bases; junction bases outside the gene matches: 5. The CDR3 is CSGQGLSEQYF. CDR3 in DNA: TGCAGTGGACAGGGGCTAAGCGAGCAGTACTTC.

The genes are TRBV6-5 and TRBJ2-1, with 9 bases matching TRBD2. Germline V gives CDR1 MNHEY, CDR2 SVGAGI. The CDR3 is 15 amino acids. The V segment lost 6 bases and the J segment 0 bases; nucleotides outside the gene matches: 3. The DNA for the CDR3 is TGTGCCAGCAGCAGACTAGCGGTCTCCTACAATGAGCAGTTCTTC. Residues: CASSRLAVSYNEQFF.